A selection of T cell receptor beta chains follows, all from one sample in a study of lymphopenia after photon versus proton radiotherapy. Generated by immunoSEQ multiplex PCR, the TCRdb table keeps only in-frame clones and is missing some. The data hold 35,000 to 45,000 clones, with under 90% observed a single time. Sample: peripheral blood, taken from a patient treated with photon-based radiotherapy. These receptors were taken from a man in his fifties with gastric cancer. CDR3s include the opening cysteine and the closing phenylalanine or tryptophan. Fields, in order: V gene, clone size, J gene, D gene, CDR3 length, CDR3 protein, CDR3 DNA. D genes are given only for firm matches. Where a row states a size, it is once, few, many or the class of an expanded clone; other rows omit it.

TRBV19	NA	TRBJ2-2	TRBD1	15	CASSMGQGATGELFF	TGTGCCAGTAGTATGGGACAGGGGGCGACCGGGGAGCTGTTTTTT
TRBV19	NA	TRBJ1-1	NA	14	CASNPGPPNTEAFF	TGTGCCAGTAATCCGGGACCGCCGAACACTGAAGCTTTCTTT
TRBV5-1	NA	TRBJ2-7	NA	16	CASSFGVGANSYEQYF	TGCGCCAGCAGCTTTGGGGTTGGGGCTAATTCCTACGAGCAGTACTTC
TRBV15	few	TRBJ1-2	NA	13	CATSRSGNYGYTF	TGTGCCACCAGCCGTTCCGGGAACTATGGCTACACCTTC
TRBV11-1	NA	TRBJ1-1	NA	13	CASSPGLNTEAFF	TGTGCCAGCAGCCCGGGGTTGAACACTGAAGCTTTCTTT
TRBV5-4	NA	TRBJ2-1	TRBD2	16	CASSLGTSGSYNEQFF	TGTGCCAGCAGCTTGGGGACTAGCGGCTCCTACAATGAGCAGTTCTTC
TRBV5-4	NA	TRBJ2-5	NA	16	CASKGGRGMVAETQYF	TGTGCCAGCAAAGGGGGGAGGGGTATGGTCGCGGAGACCCAGTACTTC
TRBV4-2	NA	TRBJ1-4	TRBD1	17	CASSQVGTGATNEKLFF	TGTGCCAGCAGCCAAGTTGGCACAGGGGCAACTAATGAAAAACTGTTTTTT
TRBV15	NA	TRBJ2-3	TRBD1	16	CATSGYRGHITDTQYF	TGTGCCACCAGCGGATACAGGGGGCACATCACAGATACGCAGTATTTT
TRBV16	large	TRBJ1-1	TRBD1	14	CASSYRGLGTEAFF	TGTGCCAGCAGCTACAGGGGGCTGGGGACTGAAGCTTTCTTT
TRBV6-1	NA	TRBJ2-7	NA	14	CASKIREDFYEQYF	TGTGCCAGCAAAATCAGGGAGGACTTCTACGAGCAGTACTTC
TRBV19	NA	TRBJ1-5	NA	16	CASTHPFDSSNQPQHF	TGTGCCAGTACCCACCCCTTCGACAGTAGCAATCAGCCCCAGCATTTT